These 9 T cell receptor beta chains were all obtained from the same sample, sequenced in a study of T-cell memory formation after mild COVID-19. TCRdb used MiXCR to reprocess the 5' RACE reads, holding one entry per CDR3 protein. The table shows tens of thousands of distinct CDR3 sequences, with 9% to 9.5% occurring only once. Material: PBMCs or a T cell subset sorted from them (not recorded which). Receptors were obtained from a man aged 18 to 29 who had mild COVID-19 (a few samples of this study predate the infection). Cell type and time point are not known.

This clonotype has more than one count but fewer than ten. The chain employs TRBV5-1 and TRBJ2-1; no definite D call. Germline CDR1 and CDR2: SGHRS and YFSETQ. CDR3 length: 14 amino acids. V lost 0 bases and J 5 bases, leaving 9 bases between the germline ends. Here the CDR3 reads CASSLAPPNNEQFF. The DNA for the CDR3 is TGCGCCAGCAGCTTGGCCCCACCGAACAATGAGCAGTTCTTC.

In this sample, this clonotype turned up a few times. The chain carries TRBV4-3 and TRBJ2-6, with D possibly being TRBD1 (5 bases). The length of the CDR3 is 17 residues. Trimming removed 3 bases at V and 0 bases at J, with 12 bases between. Germline CDR1 LGHNA, CDR2 YSLEER. CDR3 in amino acids: CASSHPGWVSGANVLTF. CDR3 DNA sequence: TGCGCCAGCAGCCACCCAGGGTGGGTCTCTGGGGCCAACGTCCTGACTTTC.

The sample holds many counts of this clonotype. The gene calls are TRBV7-9 and TRBJ2-1; possibly TRBD2 for D (5 bases). V lost 5 bases, J lost 1 base, and 18 bases lay in between. The CDR3 loop spans 17 amino acids. The germline V gene encodes CDR1 SEHNR and CDR2 FQNEAQ (reference sequence). Written as DNA, the CDR3 is TGTGCCAGCAGCCCCCCTCCGAGGGCGGTTTCCTACAATGAGCAGTTCTTC. Translating gives CASSPPPRAVSYNEQFF.

The rearrangement links TRBV5-1 to TRBJ2-1; weak D call: TRBD1 (5 bases). CDR3 length equals 16 residues. The V gene lost 4 bases and the J gene lost 1 base, with 15 bases spanning the gap. Germline assignment: CDR1 SGHRS and CDR2 YFSETQ. CDR3 loop: CASSPDPGLSYNEQFF. DNA of the CDR3: TGCGCCAGCAGCCCGGACCCAGGGTTGTCCTACAATGAGCAGTTCTTC. The full variable domain, in which reference TRBV5-1 and TRBJ2-1 provide the parts outside the CDR3, is KAGVTQTPRYLIKTRGQQVTLSCSPISGHRSVSWYQQTPGQGLQFLFEYFSETQRNKGNFPGRFSGRQFSNSRSEMNVSTLELGDSALYLCASSPDPGLSYNEQFFGPGTRLTVL.

The CDR3 DNA reads TGTGCCAGCAGCTTTCAGTCCGGAGGTGGCACAGATACGCAGTATTTT. The encoded protein is CASSFQSGGGTDTQYF. The chain is built from TRBV3-1 and TRBJ2-3; weak D call: TRBD2 (5 bases). The CDR3 contains 16 residues. Germline loops: CDR1 LGHDT, CDR2 YNNKEL (reference sequence). Trimming shortened V by 5 bases and J by 1 base, and 16 bases separated the two germline ends.

This clonotype was counted at least ten times. The chain has TRBV7-2 and TRBJ1-1; no clear D. Germline V gene lookup returns CDR1 SGHTA and CDR2 FQGNSA. V lost 1 base, J lost 4 bases, and 7 bases lay in between. The length of the CDR3 is 13 residues. The CDR3 is CASSLGQITEAFF. CDR3 bases: TGTGCCAGCAGCTTAGGGCAAATCACTGAAGCTTTCTTT.

This clonotype showed up just a few times. The rearrangement joins TRBV15 to TRBJ2-1; D gene unclear. V gave up 1 base and J gave up 4 bases, with 11 bases separating them. The germline V gene encodes CDR1 LNHNV and CDR2 YYDKDF (reference sequence). The length of the CDR3 is 15 residues. The CDR3 sequence is CATSRGGRQYNEQFF. The DNA for the CDR3 is TGTGCCACCAGCAGAGGCGGACGGCAATACAATGAGCAGTTCTTC. Based on the CDR3 plus reference TRBV15 and TRBJ2-1, the full variable domain is DAMVIQNPRYQVTQFGKPVTLSCSQTLNHNVMYWYQQKSSQAPKLLFHYYDKDFNNEADTPDNFQSRRPNTSFCFLDIRSPGLGDTAMYLCATSRGGRQYNEQFFGPGTRLTVL.

This clonotype appeared many times. V gene TRBV12-3 or TRBV12-4 combines with J gene TRBJ1-6; no clear D gene. V was shortened by 2 bases and J by 9 bases, with 5 bases between the two germline ends. The CDR3 length is 12 residues. The CDR3 protein is CASSLLGSPLHF. CDR3 bases: TGTGCCAGCAGTTTATTAGGTTCACCCCTCCACTTT.

This clonotype occurred a few times. J is TRBJ2-7 and V is TRBV27; D unclear. CDR1 MNHEY and CDR2 SMNVEV come from the germline V gene (reference sequence). Deletions cut 1 base from V and 3 bases from J, with 10 bases between. CDR3 length: 14 residues. Here the CDR3 DNA reads TGTGCCAGCAGTTTATTTGGCGACCGCTACGAGCAGTACTTC. Amino acids: CASSLFGDRYEQYF.